This record concerns one TCR beta chain sequence. Its cognate antigen is unknown. This entry is derived from a study of early stage breast cancer tumors. Study information: Most invasive tumors, about 75% of the 16, were ER+/PR+/HER2-. Findings and limits, study-wide: Compared with adjacent normal breast tissue, tumors showed 2 to 2.5-fold greater T cell density and higher clonality. In most of the 16 patients, blood comparison separated tumor from normal breast. Unsorted bulk genomic DNA sequencing lacked pairing and functional marker data.

TCRdb's copy holds only in-frame clones and misses some; the assay was immunoSEQ multiplex PCR. The sample has 60,000 to 80,000 clones; more than 60% are singletons. Trimming stripped 8 bases from V and 7 bases from J, with 24 bases between. Germline V gene sequence: CDR1 MNHNY, CDR2 SVGAGI (reference sequence). There are 15 residues in the CDR3. Sequencing input: blood. The receptor comes from a person aged 55 to 69 with breast cancer. The J gene is TRBJ2-7, the V gene TRBV6-6; D is unresolved. The chain's CDR3 is CASCTTGFAQEEQYF. The CDR3 DNA follows: TGTGCCAGCTGCACGACGGGCTTTGCCCAGGAGGAGCAGTACTTC.